This T cell receptor (beta chain) was obtained from a study of blood T cell repertoires in COVID-19. The CDR3 extends over 15 amino acids. Trimming cost V 3 bases and J 0 bases, with 11 bases left between them. The germline V gene encodes CDR1 MNHEY and CDR2 SVGAGI. TCRdb's table, derived via immunoSEQ multiplex PCR, lists solely in-frame clones and lacks some. There are under 100,000 clones in the sample; roughly 80% occur only once, and roughly 25% lies in the top ten. This chain joins TRBV6-5 and TRBJ1-2; D is uncertain. What was sequenced was peripheral blood. The receptor was derived from a man of 80 years or more with active or convalescent COVID-19. CDR3 residues: CASSYRGLANYGYTF. CDR3 nucleotides: TGTGCCAGCAGTTATCGCGGGTTAGCTAACTATGGCTACACCTTC.